Presented here are 29 T cell receptor beta chains from one specimen sequenced in a study of a mutant IDH1 vaccine in newly diagnosed glioma (dated by TCRdb to 2020 to 2023). The sample's time point, from its label and the paper: baseline, week 1 (first vaccination visit). What the treatment or condition label conveys for this sample: pre-vaccination baseline after standard-of-care therapy. Library prep was done by the immunoSEQ multiplex PCR assay. Not all clones reach the TCRdb copy of this immuneACCESS table, which keeps in-frame sequences only. Checked studies attribute under half of the gap to unresolved V genes and leave the rest unexplained. Counted in this sample were tens of thousands of clones; 65% to 85% of them appeared once. The ten largest make up around 18% of the sample. Sequencing was performed on PBMCs, taken from a glioma patient treated with radiotherapy, temozolomide or both. The receptors originated from a man between 18 and 29 years old with glioma.

This clone was observed a few times. The genes are TRBV27 and TRBJ2-2; TRBD1 might be the D (6 bases). V lost 5 bases, J lost 1 base, and 11 bases lay in between. Germline V gene data show CDR1 as MNHEY and CDR2 as SMNVEV (reference sequence). The CDR3 runs 15 residues. CDR3 sequence: CASSPEQGNTGELFF. CDR3 bases: TGTGCCAGCAGTCCGGAACAGGGGAACACCGGGGAGCTGTTTTTT.

The chain employs TRBV27 and TRBJ1-2; D remains ambiguous. Germline V gives CDR1 MNHEY, CDR2 SMNVEV (reference sequence). Trimming took 3 bases from V and 5 from J, leaving 10 bases between them. The CDR3 is made up of 13 amino acids. The CDR3 DNA is TGTGCCAGCAGTTTCCCCCAAGGGTATGGCTACACCTTC. It specifies CASSFPQGYGYTF.

V and J are TRBV5-1 and TRBJ2-6; possibly TRBD1 for D (6 bases). The V end lost 3 bases, the J end lost 0 bases, and 7 bases lay between the germline ends. Germline V CDR1 and CDR2: SGHRS, YFSETQ. This CDR3 comprises 15 residues. This chain's CDR3 is CASSSDSSGANVLTF. Written as DNA, the CDR3 is TGCGCCAGCAGCTCGGACAGCTCTGGGGCCAACGTCCTGACTTTC.

The V call is TRBV5-6, the J call TRBJ1-2, with unresolved D. The CDR3 totals 17 residues. Germline V gene data show CDR1 as SGHDT and CDR2 as YYEEEE. Deletions cut 3 bases from V and 1 base from J, with 19 bases between. CDR3 protein: CASSSSLRAGFNYGYTF. CDR3 in DNA: TGTGCCAGCAGCTCCTCTCTGCGGGCAGGATTTAACTATGGCTACACCTTC.

The chain combines TRBV4-2 with TRBJ1-5, with D hard to call. The V and J ends lost 1 base and 7 bases respectively, with 8 bases between them. The length of the CDR3 is 13 residues. CDR1 is LGHNA and CDR2 is YNFKEQ in the germline V gene. CDR3 coding DNA: TGTGCCAGCAGCCAAGTCACAGACCAGCCCCAGCATTTT. This encodes CASSQVTDQPQHF.

The CDR3 DNA is TGTGCCAGCAGCTTAGTAGCGGGTTTGTCGGAAGCTTTCTTT. Translating it yields CASSLVAGLSEAFF. J is TRBJ1-1 and V is TRBV7-9; D gene uncertain. CDR3 length equals 14 residues. Per the germline V gene, CDR1 is SEHNR and CDR2 is FQNEAQ (reference sequence). Trimming removed 1 base from V and 8 bases from J, with 14 bases in between. Filled out from reference TRBV7-9 and TRBJ1-1, the complete variable domain reads DTGVSQNPRHKITKRGQNVTFRCDPISEHNRLYWYRQTLGQGPEFLTYFQNEAQLEKSRLLSDRFSAERPKGSFSTLEIQRTEQGDSAMYLCASSLVAGLSEAFFGQGTRLTVV.

CDR3 coding DNA: TGTGCCACAGCCGACCCAGAGAGCATGAACACTGAAGCTTTCTTT. It translates to CATADPESMNTEAFF. The rearrangement uses TRBV15 and TRBJ1-1; D is ambiguous. The CDR3 length is 15 residues. Germline lookup yields CDR1 LNHNV and CDR2 YYDKDF (reference sequence). Trimming pared 9 bases from V and 0 bases from J, leaving 17 bases between.

The chain links TRBV4-3 to TRBJ1-4, with TRBD1 matching over 9 bases. V dropped 3 bases and J dropped 7; count of bases not matched to a gene: 6. The CDR3 loop spans 15 amino acids. Per germline, CDR1 LGHNA and CDR2 YSLEER. The CDR3 spells CASSQGQGGGEKLFF. CDR3 coding DNA: TGCGCCAGCAGCCAGGGACAGGGCGGTGGTGAAAAACTGTTTTTT.

The genes are TRBV5-1 and TRBJ2-5; tentatively, D is TRBD1 or TRBD2 (5 bases each). The germline V gene has CDR1 SGHRS and CDR2 YFSETQ. V was pared by 6 bases and J by 5 bases, with 14 bases between. The CDR3 totals 13 residues. As DNA, the CDR3 is TGCGCCAGCACCCCTGGGGGAGCGGAGACCCAGTACTTC. Translating it yields CASTPGGAETQYF.

The chain employs TRBV25-1 and TRBJ2-3; 10 bases map to TRBD1. The germline V gene has CDR1 MGHDK and CDR2 SYGVNS. The CDR3 has 15 amino acids. With 4 bases clipped from V and 4 bases from J, the junction kept 5 bases outside the gene matches. The CDR3 spells CASSVGTGDPDTQYF. CDR3 in DNA: TGTGCCAGCAGTGTGGGGACAGGGGATCCAGATACGCAGTATTTT.

In regard to this clone: A junction end diverges from the germline sequence, so it may reflect a read error. The genes are TRBV7-9 and TRBJ1-1, with unresolved D. CDR3 size: 12 residues. Germline loops: CDR1 SEHNR, CDR2 FQNEAQ (reference sequence). CDR3 amino acids: CASSLGFTEAFF. The CDR3 coding sequence is TGTGCCAGCAGTTTAGGGTTCACTGAAGCTTTCTTT.

This clone was observed a single time. The DNA for the CDR3 is TGTGCCTGGAGGCCCGGGACTAGGAGGGCGTTAGATACGCAGTATTTT. It encodes CAWRPGTRRALDTQYF. The chain has TRBV30 and TRBJ2-3, with 8 bases matching TRBD2. CDR3 size: 16 residues. Germline trimming cut 3 bases from V and 5 bases from J; bases unmatched to any gene: 13. Per the germline V gene, CDR1 is GTSNPN and CDR2 is SVGIG (reference sequence).

J is TRBJ1-5 and V is TRBV7-8; D is unresolved. The CDR3 consists of 14 residues. Germline assignment: CDR1 SGHVS and CDR2 FQNEAQ. Trimming removed 4 bases from V and 9 bases from J, with 16 bases in between. The CDR3 is CASSSGPVNGPQHF. DNA for the CDR3: TGTGCCAGCAGCTCCGGACCCGTCAACGGGCCCCAGCATTTT.

This clone has a single count. The chain uses TRBV4-1 and TRBJ1-2, with TRBD1 as a possible D gene (6 bases). Trimming removed 3 bases from V and 4 bases from J, with 18 bases in between. The CDR3 sequence is 16 residues long. CDR1 MGHRA and CDR2 YSYEKL come from the germline V gene. CDR3 residues: CASSQNHKGGGYGYTF. The CDR3 DNA sequence: TGCGCCAGCAGCCAGAATCACAAGGGGGGAGGCTATGGCTACACCTTC.

This clone has only a few counts. V gene TRBV30 combines with J gene TRBJ1-5; D is undetermined. Germline V gives CDR1 GTSNPN, CDR2 SVGIG (reference sequence). The CDR3 consists of 14 residues. V lost 3 bases and J lost 2, with 11 bases in between. The CDR3 nucleotides read TGTGCCTGGAGCCCGTTCGTTGGCAATCAGCCCCAGCATTTT. It encodes CAWSPFVGNQPQHF.

This chain uses TRBV5-1 with TRBJ1-6; D is possibly TRBD1 (5 bases). Germline loops: CDR1 SGHRS, CDR2 YFSETQ. Trimming removed 5 bases from V and 6 bases from J, with 18 bases in between. CDR3 size: 16 residues. The CDR3 region is CASREQGELGNSPLHF. The CDR3 DNA reads TGCGCCAGCAGAGAGCAGGGAGAGTTAGGTAATTCACCCCTCCACTTT.

V gene TRBV30 combines with J gene TRBJ2-7; no firm D call. The V end was cut by 3 bases, the J end by 0 bases, with 15 bases between. CDR3 length: 15 residues. The V gene's germline CDR1 is GTSNPN and CDR2 SVGIG (reference sequence). The CDR3 protein is CAWRAWSLSSYEQYF. The DNA for the CDR3 is TGTGCCTGGAGGGCTTGGTCCTTGAGCTCCTACGAGCAGTACTTC.

This chain connects TRBV7-6 to TRBJ1-5; D is undetermined. This CDR3 has 16 residues. V was pared by 3 bases and J by 6 bases, with 18 bases between. In germline, CDR1 is SGHVS, CDR2 FNYEAQ. The CDR3 here is CASSLESTPGFQPQHF. In DNA form, the CDR3 reads TGTGCCAGCAGCTTGGAAAGTACGCCGGGGTTTCAGCCCCAGCATTTT.

The chain links TRBV30 to TRBJ1-3; D not resolved. The CDR3 contains 14 residues. The V and J ends lost 0 bases and 0 bases respectively, with 6 bases between them. Germline V gives CDR1 GTSNPN, CDR2 SVGIG (reference sequence). The CDR3 region has the DNA TGTGCCTGGAGTGTACTGAACTCTGGAAACACCATATATTTT. Amino acid sequence: CAWSVLNSGNTIYF.

The chain uses TRBV5-8 and TRBJ1-2; TRBD1 is a possible D gene (6 bases). CDR3 length: 13 residues. Germline CDR1 SGHTS, CDR2 YDEGEE. V was pared by 3 bases and J by 10 bases, with 16 bases between. The CDR3 DNA is TGTGCCAGCAGCTACACAGGGAGCGGCGACTACACCTTC. Protein: CASSYTGSGDYTF.

The V call is TRBV4-3, the J call TRBJ1-4; 7 bases fit TRBD1. The CDR3 spans 17 residues. Germline values: CDR1 LGHNA, CDR2 YSLEER. J lost 5 bases, V lost 4 bases, and 13 bases had no gene match. The chain's CDR3 is CASSRRQGTFQNEKLFF. DNA of the CDR3: TGCGCCAGCAGCCGACGACAGGGAACTTTCCAGAATGAAAAACTGTTTTTT.

This chain uses TRBV7-9 with TRBJ1-2; D not resolved. Per germline, CDR1 SEHNR and CDR2 FQNEAQ (reference sequence). Trimming stripped 1 base from V and 4 bases from J, with 10 bases between. The CDR3 spans 14 residues. The chain's CDR3 is CASSLGATGYGYTF. The DNA for the CDR3 is TGTGCCAGCAGCTTAGGTGCCACGGGCTATGGCTACACCTTC.

V gene TRBV5-6 combines with J gene TRBJ1-2; 8 positions agree with TRBD1. The CDR3 contains 13 residues. Per germline, CDR1 SGHDT and CDR2 YYEEEE. The junction had 2 bases not matched to a gene; V was cut back by 5 bases and J by 2 bases. The CDR3 here is CASRRQGNYGYTF. Here the CDR3 DNA reads TGTGCCAGCAGACGACAGGGGAACTATGGCTACACCTTC.

The chain uses TRBV5-4 and TRBJ1-1, with D possibly being TRBD1 (6 bases). Looked up from germline, CDR1 is SGHNT and CDR2 is YYREEE (reference sequence). Trimming took 4 bases from V and 8 from J, leaving 12 bases between them. The CDR3 totals 12 residues. The DNA of the CDR3 is TGTGCCAGCAGCCCCGGGGGGACAGAAGCTTTCTTT. This sequence encodes CASSPGGTEAFF.

This chain links TRBV28 with TRBJ1-1, with D possibly TRBD1 on 5 matching bases. V dropped 6 bases and J dropped 3 bases, with 11 bases sitting between them. The CDR3 is 13 residues long. Germline-derived CDR1 and CDR2 are MDHEN and SYDVKM. The CDR3: CASRDWGDTEAFF. DNA for the CDR3: TGTGCCAGCAGAGACTGGGGGGACACTGAAGCTTTCTTT.

The chain combines TRBV7-9 with TRBJ1-5; no clear D gene. V was trimmed by 5 bases and J by 2 bases, leaving 7 bases between them. There are 13 residues in the CDR3. CDR1 is SEHNR, CDR2 FQNEAQ, per germline (reference sequence). CDR3 amino acids: CASSHGGNQPQHF. In DNA form, the CDR3 reads TGTGCCAGCAGCCACGGCGGCAATCAGCCCCAGCATTTT.

V and J are TRBV9 and TRBJ2-5, with D possibly being TRBD1 (5 bases). Per germline, CDR1 SGDLS and CDR2 YYNGEE. The CDR3 has 15 amino acids. Trimming took 3 bases from V and 5 from J, leaving 17 bases between them. As DNA, the CDR3 is TGTGCCAGCAGCGCAACAGGTGGGTCATGGGAGACCCAGTACTTC. Translated, it gives CASSATGGSWETQYF.

The chain links TRBV7-2 to TRBJ2-3; TRBD1 matches 8 bases. This CDR3 has 15 residues. The V gene end was trimmed by 5 bases and the J gene end by 6 bases; junction bases not matched to a gene: 10. Germline CDR1 is SGHTA and CDR2 is FQGNSA. CDR3 DNA sequence: TGTGCCAGCAGCCCACCACGGACAGGGCCCGATACGCAGTATTTT. Translated, it gives CASSPPRTGPDTQYF.

This chain links TRBV6-6 with TRBJ1-4; D unresolved. The CDR3 has 16 amino acids. Trimming stripped 0 bases from V and 5 bases from J, with 13 bases between. Germline V gene lookup returns CDR1 MNHNY and CDR2 SVGAGI (reference sequence). The CDR3: CASSYSKGRSNEKLFF. In nucleotides, the CDR3 is TGTGCCAGCAGTTACTCGAAGGGCAGGTCGAATGAAAAACTGTTTTTT.